What follows are 26 T cell receptor beta chains derived from one specimen sequenced in a study of blood T cell repertoires in COVID-19. This table comes from immunoSEQ multiplex PCR, and its TCRdb copy is limited to in-frame clones, with some not included. This sample has under 200,000 clones; just under 85% occur once, and the top ten carry under 0.95%. Sequencing used peripheral blood. Receptors originate from a man between 60 and 75 years old with COVID-19, enrolled during active disease.

The chain is built from TRBV7-9 and TRBJ1-2; 8 bases match TRBD1. V was pared by 5 bases and J by 8 bases, with 13 bases of the junction left unmatched. The CDR3 runs 15 residues. Germline values: CDR1 SEHNR, CDR2 FQNEAQ (reference sequence). CDR3 loop: CASSPRGTGPGGYTF. CDR3 sequence (DNA): TGTGCCAGCAGCCCCCGAGGGACAGGTCCCGGGGGCTACACCTTC.

V is TRBV23-1 and J is TRBJ2-1; D may be TRBD2 (6 bases). TRBV23-1 is reported as an ORF; its role is uncertain. The V and J ends lost 2 bases and 5 bases respectively, with 16 bases between them. The length of the CDR3 is 16 residues. Written as DNA, the CDR3 is TGCGCCAGCAGTCAAGCCGTTTCGGGGGTGGACAATGAGCAGTTCTTC. Translation gives CASSQAVSGVDNEQFF.

V is TRBV5-1 and J is TRBJ2-1; TRBD1 agrees at 7 bases. The germline CDR1 and CDR2 sequences are SGHRS and YFSETQ. The ends lost 4 bases at V and 0 bases at J; junction bases unmatched: 4. The CDR3 runs to 15 residues. In nucleotides, the CDR3 is TGCGCCAGCAGCCCGACAGGGAGCTCCTACAATGAGCAGTTCTTC. Protein sequence: CASSPTGSSYNEQFF.

The chain uses TRBV9 and TRBJ1-5; D remains unclear. CDR3 length: 14 residues. Germline V lookup: CDR1 SGDLS, CDR2 YYNGEE. With 6 bases removed from V and 0 bases from J, the gap between germline ends came to 10 bases. The CDR3 loop is CASNEGYSNQPQHF. The CDR3 nucleotides read TGTGCCAGCAACGAGGGATATAGCAATCAGCCCCAGCATTTT.

The genes are TRBV7-9 and TRBJ2-7; 14 bases map to TRBD2. V shed 5 bases, J shed 4 bases, and the junction held 7 bases outside the gene matches. Germline values: CDR1 SEHNR, CDR2 FQNEAQ (reference sequence). The CDR3 consists of 16 residues. DNA for the CDR3: TGTGCCAGCAGCACGACTAGCGGGAGGGCCTGGTACGAGCAGTACTTC. The encoded protein is CASSTTSGRAWYEQYF.

This clone has just one count. The chain uses TRBV7-3 and TRBJ2-7, with 13 bases fitting TRBD2. This CDR3 has 16 residues. CDR1 SGHTA and CDR2 FQGTGA come from the germline V gene. The ends lost 5 bases at V and 4 bases at J; junction bases unmatched: 8. CDR3 nucleotides: TGTGCCAGCAGCCCGGGGACTAGCGGGATCTCATACGAGCAGTACTTC. Translating it yields CASSPGTSGISYEQYF. The whole variable domain, filled in from reference TRBV7-3 and TRBJ2-7, reads GAGVSQTPSNKVTEKGKYVELRCDPISGHTALYWYRQSLGQGPEFLIYFQGTGAADDSGLPNDRFFAVRPEGSVSTLKIQRTERGDSAVYLCASSPGTSGISYEQYFGPGTRLTVT.

This clone was observed once. The identical CDR3 is also encoded by other nucleotide sequences in the sample. The rearrangement uses TRBV30 and TRBJ1-1; D possibly corresponds to TRBD1 (6 bases). The CDR3 length is 13 residues. The V end was cut by 0 bases, the J end by 3 bases, with 8 bases between. CDR1 GTSNPN and CDR2 SVGIG come from the germline V gene (reference sequence). The CDR3 spells CAWSVRGDTEAFF. The DNA for the CDR3 is TGTGCCTGGAGTGTCAGGGGAGACACTGAAGCTTTCTTT.

V usage is TRBV14 and J usage is TRBJ1-1, with 7 nucleotides matching TRBD1. Germline CDR1 SGHDN, CDR2 FVKESK. There are 14 residues in the CDR3. Trimming cost V 0 bases and J 6 bases; bases outside gene matches: 4. The chain's CDR3 is CASSQEQGRAEAFF. The CDR3 nucleotides are TGTGCCAGCAGCCAAGAACAGGGGAGAGCTGAAGCTTTCTTT.

V and J are TRBV28 and TRBJ2-5, with TRBD2 identical over 13 bases. V was pared by 3 bases and J by 2 bases, with 6 bases of the junction left unmatched. Germline-derived CDR1 and CDR2 are MDHEN and SYDVKM. This CDR3 is 17 amino acids long. In DNA form, the CDR3 reads TGTGCCAGCAGTTTGGGACTAGCGGGACCTGGGCAAGAGACCCAGTACTTC. Protein product: CASSLGLAGPGQETQYF.

This clone was picked up a small number of times. This rearrangement joins TRBV4-1 to TRBJ1-1; weak D call: TRBD1 (5 bases). V dropped 4 bases and J dropped 5 bases, with 14 bases sitting between them. CDR3 length equals 14 residues. In germline, CDR1 is MGHRA, CDR2 YSYEKL. CDR3 region: CASSLPGRGTEAFF. Here the CDR3 DNA reads TGCGCCAGCAGCCTACCCGGAAGGGGTACTGAAGCTTTCTTT.

The chain carries TRBV15 and TRBJ1-1; 9 bases match TRBD1. Germline V gene lookup returns CDR1 LNHNV and CDR2 YYDKDF (reference sequence). Trimming at V came to 1 base and at J to 3 bases, leaving 3 bases not matched to a gene. CDR3 size: 15 residues. The CDR3 region has the DNA TGTGCCACCAGCAGAGTGGACAGGGGAGACACTGAAGCTTTCTTT. It encodes CATSRVDRGDTEAFF.

This clone showed up just once. The chain employs TRBV3-1 (or the pseudogene TRBV3-2) and TRBJ2-7, with TRBD2 matching over 8 bases. This CDR3 has 15 residues. Germline loops: CDR1 LGHDT, CDR2 YNNKEL (reference sequence). With 4 bases clipped from V and 2 bases from J, the junction kept 7 bases outside the gene matches. CDR3 region: CASSPGTRNAYEQYF. For the CDR3, the DNA is TGTGCCAGCAGCCCCGGGACTAGAAATGCCTACGAGCAGTACTTC.

To note about this clone: The junction differs from germline at one of its ends, possibly a read error. The chain combines TRBV27 with TRBJ2-7, with TRBD2 matching over 13 bases. There are 18 residues in the CDR3. CDR1 is MNHEY and CDR2 is SMNVEV in the germline V gene (reference sequence). The CDR3 DNA sequence: TGTGCCAGCAGTATATCCCGCCCGACTAGCGGGAGGTCCTACGAGCAGTACTTC. It yields the protein CASSISRPTSGRSYEQYF.

The V call is TRBV9, the J call TRBJ1-3; 9 bases are a match to TRBD1. CDR1 is SGDLS, CDR2 YYNGEE, per germline. The CDR3 is 18 residues long. The junction had 7 bases not matched to a gene; V was cut back by 0 bases and J by 0 bases. The CDR3 sequence: CASSVGPGTGNSGNTIYF. For the CDR3, the DNA is TGTGCCAGCAGCGTAGGGCCGGGGACAGGGAACTCTGGAAACACCATATATTTT.

This clone was counted once. The V call is TRBV5-4, the J call TRBJ1-5; 8 bases line up with TRBD1. CDR1 and CDR2 from the germline V gene are SGHNT and YYREEE (reference sequence). This CDR3 spans 16 amino acids. Trimming at V came to 0 bases and at J to 0 bases, leaving 2 bases not matched to a gene. CDR3 DNA sequence: TGTGCCAGCAGCTTGGGAGGGACAGGTAGCAATCAGCCCCAGCATTTT. This gives the protein CASSLGGTGSNQPQHF.

The chain employs TRBV5-1 and TRBJ2-2; 10 bases match TRBD2. Per germline, CDR1 SGHRS and CDR2 YFSETQ. The CDR3 loop spans 17 amino acids. Trimming took 4 bases from V and 6 from J; bases not matched to a gene: 12. CDR3 DNA: TGCGCCAGCAGCCCTAGAATAGCGGGAGGCGGTCCCGGGGAGCTGTTTTTT. Translated, it gives CASSPRIAGGGPGELFF.

The chain carries TRBV7-2 and TRBJ2-2, with a possible D match to TRBD2 (6 bases). This CDR3 is built from 16 residues. Trimming cost V 1 base and J 4 bases, with 13 bases left between them. CDR1 and CDR2 (germline): SGHTA, FQGNSA. The CDR3: CASSLGGSGFTGELFF. For the CDR3, the DNA is TGTGCCAGCAGCTTAGGGGGTAGCGGATTCACCGGGGAGCTGTTTTTT.

The rearrangement uses TRBV27 and TRBJ2-2, with D tentatively TRBD2 (6 bases). The CDR3 runs to 15 residues. Germline values: CDR1 MNHEY, CDR2 SMNVEV (reference sequence). V gave up 4 bases and J gave up 2 bases, with 11 bases separating them. CDR3: CASSSGLVNTGELFF. The CDR3 bases are TGTGCCAGCAGTTCGGGACTGGTTAACACCGGGGAGCTGTTTTTT.

The chain has TRBV6-5 and TRBJ1-2; no firm D call. The CDR3 sequence is 12 residues long. CDR1 MNHEY and CDR2 SVGAGI come from the germline V gene. Trimming took 0 bases from V and 7 from J, leaving 6 bases between them. The CDR3 DNA reads as TGTGCCAGCAGTTACTCCGGGTTTGGCTACACCTTC. Protein sequence: CASSYSGFGYTF.

The gene calls are TRBV7-9 and TRBJ1-2; 7 bases match TRBD1. Germline trimming cut 7 bases from V and 1 base from J; bases unmatched to any gene: 6. CDR1 and CDR2 (germline): SEHNR, FQNEAQ (reference sequence). The CDR3 length is 14 residues. The CDR3 loop reads CASKGTVDNYGYTF. The CDR3 DNA is TGTGCCAGCAAGGGGACAGTAGATAACTATGGCTACACCTTC.

The V gene is TRBV2, the J gene TRBJ1-2; possibly TRBD1 for D (6 bases). Trimming took 1 base from V and 4 from J, leaving 10 bases between them. CDR1 and CDR2 (germline): SNHLY, FYNNEI. The CDR3 is 14 amino acids. The CDR3 here is CASSEEGVVYGYTF. The CDR3 coding sequence is TGTGCCAGCAGTGAAGAGGGGGTCGTCTATGGCTACACCTTC.

This chain connects TRBV7-9 to TRBJ1-2, with D possibly matching TRBD1 (6 bases). The V and J ends lost 5 bases and 11 bases respectively, with 27 bases between them. The CDR3 has 16 residues. Germline CDR1 reads SEHNR; CDR2 reads FQNEAQ (reference sequence). Here the CDR3 reads CASSPLQGGKDGRYTF. The CDR3 nucleotides read TGTGCCAGCAGCCCCCTACAGGGTGGAAAAGATGGTCGTTACACCTTC.

This clone was detected only a few times. The chain couples TRBV19 to TRBJ1-3; the D is unclear. Germline V gene lookup returns CDR1 LNHDA and CDR2 SQIVND (reference sequence). The CDR3 is made up of 15 amino acids. V gave up 5 bases and J gave up 1 base, with 12 bases separating them. The CDR3 loop reads CASSPGRASGNTIYF. CDR3 bases: TGTGCCAGTAGTCCGGGTCGAGCTTCTGGAAACACCATATATTTT.

This sequence joins TRBV30 and TRBJ1-1; tentatively, D is TRBD1 (6 bases). The CDR3 covers 13 residues. Trimming cost V 1 base and J 5 bases, with 11 bases left between them. The germline gives CDR1 GTSNPN, CDR2 SVGIG (reference sequence). The CDR3 region is CAWSGGGWTEAFF. The CDR3 DNA reads TGTGCCTGGAGTGGGGGGGGCTGGACTGAAGCTTTCTTT.

This sequence joins TRBV4-2 and TRBJ2-3, with D possibly being TRBD1 (6 bases). The CDR3 is made up of 15 amino acids. V was shortened by 4 bases and J by 4 bases, with 15 bases between the two germline ends. Germline V CDR1 and CDR2: LGHNA, YNFKEQ. CDR3 region: CASSPEITGSDTQYF. For the CDR3, the DNA is TGTGCCAGCAGCCCCGAGATCACAGGGTCAGATACGCAGTATTTT.

The chain is built from TRBV7-9 and TRBJ1-2; 9 bases map to TRBD1. Germline lookup yields CDR1 SEHNR and CDR2 FQNEAQ (reference sequence). V lost 5 bases to trimming and J lost 5 bases; unmatched junction nucleotides: 15. The CDR3 sequence is 17 residues long. The CDR3 DNA is TGTGCCAGCAGCATACTAGAGACAGGGGGGGTCTGGTATGGCTACACCTTC. Protein sequence: CASSILETGGVWYGYTF.